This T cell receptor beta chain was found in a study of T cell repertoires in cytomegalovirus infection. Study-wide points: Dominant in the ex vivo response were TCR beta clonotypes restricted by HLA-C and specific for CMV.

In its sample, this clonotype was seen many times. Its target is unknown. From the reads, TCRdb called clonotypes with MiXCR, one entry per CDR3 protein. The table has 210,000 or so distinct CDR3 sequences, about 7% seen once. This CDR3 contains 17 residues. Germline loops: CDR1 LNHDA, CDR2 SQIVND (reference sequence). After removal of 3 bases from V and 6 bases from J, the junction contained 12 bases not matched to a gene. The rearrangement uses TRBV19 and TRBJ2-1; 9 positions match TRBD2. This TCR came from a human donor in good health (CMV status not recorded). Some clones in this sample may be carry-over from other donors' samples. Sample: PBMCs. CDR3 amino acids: CASSMGSAAGGLNEQFF. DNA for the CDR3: TGTGCCAGTAGTATGGGGTCGGCTGCGGGGGGGCTCAATGAGCAGTTCTTC.